This passage covers 23 T cell receptor beta chains from one sample sequenced in a study of vaccination and CD4 T cells after COVID-19. These receptors have no known antigen. Stated treatment: approximately 9-day PBMC culture with coronavirus spike peptide pools or control peptides (ViraFEST assay). The assay that was used to sequence DNA from cultured CD4+ T cells was the Oncomine TCR Beta short-read assay. Each CDR3 protein is one row after TCRdb ran MiXCR on the PCR reads. The table lists nearly 5,500 distinct CDR3 sequences, about 47% of them singletons. The sample consisted of CD4+ T cells from blood, cultured in vitro. These receptors came from a human donor who had recovered from COVID-19.

This clonotype was recorded only once. J is TRBJ1-2 and V is TRBV6-1, with D unclear. Germline loops: CDR1 MNHNS, CDR2 SASEGT. Trimming shortened V by 6 bases and J by 8 bases, and 10 bases separated the two germline ends. This CDR3 is built from 11 residues. The chain's CDR3 is CASRGWEGYTF. DNA of the CDR3: TGTGCCAGCAGGGGATGGGAGGGCTACACCTTC.

This clonotype was detected only a few times. V usage is TRBV20-1 and J usage is TRBJ2-1, with D perhaps TRBD1 or TRBD2 (6 bases each). V was clipped by 0 bases and J by 8 bases, with 17 bases between them. The V gene's germline CDR1 is DFQATT and CDR2 SNEGSKA (reference sequence). The CDR3 runs to 15 residues. DNA for the CDR3: TGCAGTGCTAGAGATTGGGGGGCGGTCTGGGATGAGCAGTTCTTC. It codes for CSARDWGAVWDEQFF.

The chain links TRBV20-1 to TRBJ2-1; 9 bases match TRBD2. The CDR3 spans 14 residues. Germline loops: CDR1 DFQATT, CDR2 SNEGSKA (reference sequence). V lost 0 bases, J lost 9 bases, and 6 bases stayed unmatched. DNA for the CDR3: TGCAGTGCTAGAGACGGCGGGAGGGGGGGTGAGCAGTTCTTC. Translated: CSARDGGRGGEQFF.

This clonotype was recorded a few times. V is TRBV6-1 and J is TRBJ2-2, with unresolved D. V shed 10 bases and J shed 1 base, with 4 bases lying between them. This CDR3 is built from 11 residues. CDR1 MNHNS and CDR2 SASEGT come from the germline V gene. CDR3 nucleotide sequence: TGTGCCACCCTGAACACCGGGGAGCTGTTTTTT. Translating gives CATLNTGELFF.

The table lists this clonotype with a count of one. The V and J genes are TRBV11-3 and TRBJ2-4; 7 bases line up with TRBD2. V shed 1 base, J shed 4 bases, and the junction held 13 bases outside the gene matches. The CDR3 is 18 amino acids. Germline lookup yields CDR1 SGHNT and CDR2 YENEEA. CDR3: CASSLGIGVGTKKNIQYF. CDR3 DNA sequence: TGTGCCAGCAGCTTAGGTATTGGTGTCGGGACTAAGAAAAACATTCAGTACTTC.

The chain uses TRBV9 and TRBJ2-2; unclear D gene. The V gene's germline CDR1 is SGDLS and CDR2 YYNGEE. The CDR3 totals 15 residues. V dropped 0 bases and J dropped 5 bases, with 11 bases sitting between them. In DNA, the CDR3 is TGTGCCAGCAGCGTAGCCCCAATAGAGACCGGGGAGCTGTTTTTT. Translation: CASSVAPIETGELFF.

The chain combines TRBV20-1 with TRBJ2-5; 9 bases map to TRBD2. From germline, CDR1 is DFQATT and CDR2 SNEGSKA (reference sequence). The CDR3 is 19 residues long. V lost 6 bases and J lost 1; bases outside the gene matches: 21. CDR3 region: CSARPGRGGGRASQETQYF. The CDR3 DNA is TGCAGTGCCAGACCGGGCCGGGGAGGCGGGAGGGCCTCCCAAGAGACCCAGTACTTC.

The chain joins TRBV20-1 to TRBJ1-2; maybe TRBD1 (5 bases). The V gene lost 4 bases and the J gene lost 7 bases, with 7 bases spanning the gap. There are 10 residues in the CDR3. The germline CDR1 and CDR2 sequences are DFQATT and SNEGSKA (reference sequence). CDR3 nucleotide sequence: TGCAGTGCTACTGGGGGTGGCTACACCTTC. Protein product: CSATGGGYTF.

The chain employs TRBV5-1 and TRBJ2-1; D is unresolved. The CDR3 is 16 residues long. V lost 0 bases to trimming and J lost 0 bases, with 10 bases between them. Per the germline V gene, CDR1 is SGHRS and CDR2 is YFSETQ. CDR3 amino acids: CASSLAVTGSYNEQFF. CDR3 in DNA: TGCGCCAGCAGCTTGGCCGTGACGGGCTCCTACAATGAGCAGTTCTTC.

V usage is TRBV20-1 and J usage is TRBJ2-1; D gene ambiguous. The germline gives CDR1 DFQATT, CDR2 SNEGSKA (reference sequence). Trimming left V 6 bases short and J 6 bases short, with 12 bases between. This CDR3 spans 12 amino acids. The CDR3 bases are TGCAGTGCCCCAACTGATCTCAATGAGCAGTTCTTC. Its translation: CSAPTDLNEQFF.

J is TRBJ2-3 and V is TRBV6-4; TRBD2 matches 9 bases. V dropped 2 bases and J dropped 2; count of bases not matched to a gene: 5. The CDR3 has 16 amino acids. Per the germline V gene, CDR1 is MRHNA and CDR2 is SNTAGT. The DNA for the CDR3 is TGTGCCAGCAGTGACGCCCTAGCGGGACCCACAGATACGCAGTATTTT. Protein sequence: CASSDALAGPTDTQYF.

This rearrangement joins TRBV12-3 or TRBV12-4 to TRBJ1-2, with D unclear. V was cut by 6 bases and J by 8 bases, with 22 bases left in between. There are 15 residues in the CDR3. The CDR3 DNA is TGTGCCAGCAGCGTAAACGTCGACGCCGGGAGGGGCTACACCTTC. Protein: CASSVNVDAGRGYTF.

The chain joins TRBV6-1 to TRBJ1-2, with 9 bases that match TRBD1. This CDR3 spans 13 amino acids. Germline CDR1 is MNHNS and CDR2 is SASEGT. With 6 bases clipped from V and 7 bases from J, the junction kept 6 bases outside the gene matches. The CDR3 here is CASRLTGGLGYTF. CDR3 DNA sequence: TGTGCCAGCAGACTCACAGGGGGCCTTGGCTACACCTTC.

The rearrangement links TRBV7-3 to TRBJ2-1, with 14 positions matching TRBD2. Looked up from germline, CDR1 is SGHTA and CDR2 is FQGTGA. Germline trimming cut 5 bases from V and 10 bases from J; bases unmatched to any gene: 4. The CDR3 loop spans 14 amino acids. The DNA for the CDR3 is TGTGCCAGCAGCCAAGGGACTAGCGGGAGCGAGCAGTTCTTC. The encoded protein is CASSQGTSGSEQFF.

This clonotype has more than one count but fewer than ten. This chain uses TRBV6-2 or TRBV6-3 with TRBJ2-5, with 8 bases lining up with TRBD2. The CDR3 spans 13 residues. V gave up 4 bases and J gave up 10 bases; unmatched junction bases: 8. Germline V gene data show CDR1 as MNHEY and CDR2 as SVGEGT. In DNA, the CDR3 is TGTGCCAGCAGTTTCATCACCGGGGGGGACCAGTACTTC. This sequence encodes CASSFITGGDQYF.

V usage is TRBV14 and J usage is TRBJ2-7; possible D gene TRBD1, 6 bases. The germline V gene has CDR1 SGHDN and CDR2 FVKESK. The V end was cut by 1 base, the J end by 2 bases, with 18 bases between. This CDR3 is 17 amino acids long. CDR3 nucleotide sequence: TGTGCCAGCAGCCAAGGGGTACTTAGAGGGGGAACCTACGAGCAGTACTTC. This sequence encodes CASSQGVLRGGTYEQYF.

This clonotype is hyperexpanded in the sample. The V and J genes are TRBV7-3 and TRBJ2-2; 7 bases align to TRBD2. Per the germline V gene, CDR1 is SGHTA and CDR2 is FQGTGA. V lost 5 bases and J lost 4; bases outside the gene matches: 4. The CDR3 extends over 14 amino acids. The CDR3 protein is CASSDRLATGELFF. As DNA, the CDR3 is TGTGCCAGCAGCGACAGACTAGCCACCGGGGAGCTGTTTTTT.

This clonotype occurred a few times. The chain has TRBV20-1 and TRBJ2-2, with D uncertain. The CDR3 contains 15 residues. CDR1 DFQATT and CDR2 SNEGSKA come from the germline V gene (reference sequence). V shed 2 bases and J shed 1 base, with 11 bases lying between them. The chain's CDR3 is CSARPSPRNTGELFF. Here the CDR3 DNA reads TGCAGTGCTAGACCTTCTCCGAGGAACACCGGGGAGCTGTTTTTT.

J is TRBJ2-3 and V is TRBV5-1, with unresolved D. With 0 bases removed from V and 3 bases from J, the gap between germline ends came to 5 bases. Germline V gives CDR1 SGHRS, CDR2 YFSETQ. The length of the CDR3 is 13 residues. The CDR3 loop is CASSLGWTDTQYF. In nucleotides, the CDR3 is TGCGCCAGCAGCTTGGGCTGGACAGATACGCAGTATTTT.

This clonotype occurred once. The rearrangement links TRBV5-3 to TRBJ2-2, with TRBD1 identical over 10 bases. TRBV5-3 is placed among ORFs of uncertain function. This CDR3 is 16 amino acids long. V was pared by 4 bases and J by 4 bases, with 7 bases of the junction left unmatched. CDR3 DNA sequence: TGTGCCAGAAGCCAAACCGGGACAGGGGTCACCGGGGAGCTGTTTTTT. Protein: CARSQTGTGVTGELFF.

The V gene is TRBV11-3, the J gene TRBJ2-2, with 8 bases aligning to TRBD1. Germline CDR1 is SGHNT and CDR2 is YENEEA. V was clipped by 5 bases and J by 0 bases; unmatched bases: 2. This CDR3 has 15 residues. CDR3 in amino acids: CASSLGQANTGELFF. As DNA, the CDR3 is TGTGCCAGCAGCCTGGGACAGGCGAACACCGGGGAGCTGTTTTTT.

This chain uses TRBV7-2 with TRBJ2-5; no definite D call. This CDR3 spans 14 amino acids. The germline V and J ends were trimmed by 1 base and 4 bases, with 10 bases remaining between them. Germline loops: CDR1 SGHTA, CDR2 FQGNSA. Written as DNA, the CDR3 is TGTGCCAGCAGCTTAGTCGCGGCATCAGAGACCCAGTACTTC. It encodes CASSLVAASETQYF. Combining the CDR3 with reference TRBV7-2 and TRBJ2-5 gives the whole variable domain GAGVSQSPSNKVTEKGKDVELRCDPISGHTALYWYRQSLGQGLEFLIYFQGNSAPDKSGLPSDRFSAERTGGSVSTLTIQRTQQEDSAVYLCASSLVAASETQYFGPGTRLLVL.

This chain joins TRBV2 and TRBJ2-5; a weak D match, TRBD1 (7 bases). The germline gives CDR1 SNHLY, CDR2 FYNNEI. The CDR3 sequence is 14 residues long. Trimming stripped 7 bases from V and 3 bases from J, with 15 bases between. The CDR3 nucleotides are TGTGCCAGCATCATGGCAGGGGGGAAAGAGACCCAGTACTTC. This translates into CASIMAGGKETQYF.